The rows below give T cell receptor beta chains drawn from one sample of a study of identical twins. TCRdb re-derived calls from the 5' RACE reads in MiXCR, one entry per CDR3 protein. The table lists 500,000 or so distinct CDR3 sequences, roughly a fifth of them singletons. These data also formed part of another study, on T cells expressing NK-cell markers.

The specimen sequenced was CD4+ T cells sorted from blood. These receptors were taken from a woman younger than 30 in good health. Each CDR3 is given with its conserved first and last residue.

V: TRBV19
CDR3: CASSMARGTVGKTQYF

V: TRBV30
CDR3: CAWEPRAGSGNTIYF

V: TRBV7-6
CDR3: CASRFSGFGELFF

V: TRBV4-2
CDR3: CASSQTGQVYNEQFF

V: TRBV5-5
CDR3: CASSPWTVEETQYF

V: TRBV21-1
CDR3: CASSPDEQYF

V: TRBV9
CDR3: CASNKDGESYEQYF

V: TRBV12-3/TRBV12-4
CDR3: CASRRTLLNTGELFF

V: TRBV7-9
CDR3: CASSPTNEKLFF

V: TRBV9
CDR3: CASSVGAGTRGNEQFF

V: TRBV20-1
CDR3: CSAVSGTNTGELFF

V: TRBV29-1
CDR3: CSVQLGGGYEKLFF

V: TRBV6-1
CDR3: CASSQRETETQYF

V: TRBV29-1
CDR3: CSVQTSAEQYF

V: TRBV6-1
CDR3: CASSPGHNSPLHF

V: TRBV7-9
CDR3: CASSLSSGSNEQYF